Given below is one T cell receptor (beta chain) in context. Its antigen remains unidentified. The germline gene is not matched at one end of the junction; a read error may be the cause. The source of the sample is a study of tumor-infiltrating lymphocytes in primary liver carcinoma. Study-wide points: Tumor tissue displayed a significantly greater top-250-clone fraction than blood (p = 0.039).

Researchers generated TCR beta cDNA from about 460 ng of total RNA, relying on a constant-region primer. Nested multiplex PCR, run for three rounds with slightly modified ARM-PCR, yielded TCR beta libraries. The first two PCR rounds, approximately 10 cycles each, used TRBV1-TRBV30 forward primers and a C-beta reverse primer. TCRdb reanalysed the multiplex PCR reads using MiXCR and keeps one entry per CDR3 protein. The sample lists 300,000 to 400,000 distinct CDR3 sequences; approximately 65% were seen once. The length of the CDR3 is 12 residues. The germline gives CDR1 MNHNS, CDR2 SASEGT. Out of unsorted whole blood came the blood RNA, and germline DNA was extracted as well.

The source is a middle-aged man with primary liver carcinoma and hepatitis B virus infection. Sequencing used peripheral blood. The gene calls are TRBV6-1 and TRBJ2-7, with 7 bases aligning to TRBD2. Here the CDR3 DNA reads TGTGCCAGCAGTTGGGAGGGTTACGAACAGTACTTC. This sequence encodes CASSWEGYEQYF.